The entry below gives a single TCR beta chain sequence along with its context. The antigen it recognizes is unknown. It has no much larger one-base neighbor in the sample; base qualities were not kept. The receptor library was made with the immunoSEQ multiplex PCR assay. TCRdb's version of the immuneACCESS table is confined to in-frame rearrangements and falls short of the full clone set. An unresolved V gene accounts for under half of the shortfall where checked; the remainder is of unknown origin. Recorded for this sample are approximately 490,000 clones; approximately 78% of them occurred a single time. About 0.012% of the sample rests with the top ten. This record comes from a study of shared T cell receptors in the human thymus (dated by TCRdb to the early 2020s). About the full investigation: The study examined how self-reactive, shared T-cell receptor alpha chains are generated in the human thymus.

Trimming takes 7 bases off V and 3 bases off J; junction bases not matched to a gene: 3. As encoded in the germline V gene, CDR1 is SNHLY while CDR2 is FYNNEI. The cysteine opens and the phenylalanine closes a CDR3 of 14 amino acids. Just CDR3 DNA is preserved here, 42 bases in frame from base 1. The sample was also linked to a second study, of human thymus T cells. That second report states: Immunologically healthy infants undergoing open corrective cardiac surgery for congenital heart defects in Finland were used as donors. Thymus tissue was obtained as surgical resects removed during corrective cardiac surgery. V and J gene segment usage appeared biased in both thymic and peripheral blood repertoires. According to the related research, thymic TCR repertoires were highly overlapping among unrelated individuals. The study used about eight infant thymus samples plus four related peripheral blood samples to characterize TCR alpha and beta repertoires. The cohort included a handful of male and a couple of female infants, with donor ages spanning 7 to 244 days. Thymocytes were released mechanically from tissue and stored at -70 °C as pellets of about 9-32 million cells. A QIAsymphony instrument was used to extract genomic DNA from the frozen cell pellets. The immunoSEQ multiplex PCR assay was used to amplify the TCRB and TCRAD loci from a standardized amount of quality-controlled genomic DNA. The amplicons covered the V(D)J region and were long enough to include the CDR3 and to identify the V and J genes. The amplicons were sequenced on an Illumina platform via the commercial immunoSEQ service. Primer bias and sequencing errors were corrected as previously described, and TCRAD and TCRB definitions were based on the IMGT database. Repertoires were analysed with immunoSEQ Analyzer 3.0 and VDJTools, covering basic statistics, V/J segment usage, diversity estimates, rarefaction and pairwise overlap. Diversity was estimated using the Chao1, ChaoE, Efron-Thisted, Shannon and inverse Simpson indices, and was also estimated on datasets down-sampled to the size of the smallest sample. Repertoire overlap was determined by strict matching of CDR3 nucleotide sequence, V gene and J gene, and Jaccard-based multidimensional scaling clustering was applied. On average, roughly 740,000 unique TCRB clonotypes were obtained from thymus samples, compared with 80,000 to 85,000 from blood samples.

The sequence is built from TRBV2 and TRBJ2-3; TRBD2 agrees with 11 junctional bases. The TCR sequence derives from a boy less than two years old with a congenital heart defect. Donor details come from another sample of the same person, matched by shared clones. The sample comprised thymocytes. DNA sequence: TGTGCCAGCATAGCGGGAGGGCCAACAGATACGCAGTATTTT. Its protein is CASIAGGPTDTQYF.